One and the same sample provided the 25 T cell receptor beta chains below, sequenced in a study of blood T cells in healthy people across ages. A second PCR, run for 7 to 11 cycles, used a sample-barcoded 5' primer plus a J-beta primer mix. TCRdb processed the 5' RACE reads anew with MiXCR; each CDR3 protein has one entry. The table shows around 1,000,000 distinct CDR3 sequences, with roughly two fifths occurring only once. Sequencing was performed on blood. Receptor source: a man aged 18 to 30 in good health.

This CDR3 reads CASSYSSTDGYTF. CDR3 bases: TGTGCCAGCAGTTACTCGAGTACAGATGGCTACACCTTC. The chain couples TRBV6-6 to TRBJ1-2; D uncertain. The V and J ends lost 0 bases and 6 bases respectively, with 8 bases between them. The CDR3 loop spans 13 amino acids. Germline-derived CDR1 and CDR2 are MNHNY and SVGAGI (reference sequence).

J is TRBJ1-2 and V is TRBV6-2 or TRBV6-3; weak D call: TRBD1 (6 bases). This CDR3 has 13 amino acids. Trimming took off 2 bases at V and 4 bases at J, with 8 bases between the two ends. CDR1 and CDR2 from the germline V gene are MNHEY and SVGEGT. For the CDR3, the DNA is TGTGCCAGCAGTTACGGGACAATCTATGGCTACACCTTC. Translation gives CASSYGTIYGYTF.

The chain combines TRBV7-9 with TRBJ1-5, with 11 nucleotides matching TRBD1. V lost 6 bases to trimming and J lost 5 bases; unmatched junction nucleotides: 3. Per the germline V gene, CDR1 is SEHNR and CDR2 is FQNEAQ (reference sequence). This CDR3 region has 14 residues. The CDR3 bases are TGTGCCAGCAGGGGACAGGGGGTCGATCAGCCCCAGCATTTT. Translated, it gives CASRGQGVDQPQHF. Variable domain in full (rest from reference TRBV7-9 and TRBJ1-5): DTGVSQNPRHKITKRGQNVTFRCDPISEHNRLYWYRQTLGQGPEFLTYFQNEAQLEKSRLLSDRFSAERPKGSFSTLEIQRTEQGDSAMYLCASRGQGVDQPQHFGDGTRLSIL.

The sample holds one count of this clonotype. This CDR3 reads CAIRRGGPYNEQFF. Written as DNA, the CDR3 is TGTGCCATCAGGCGCGGGGGGCCCTACAATGAGCAGTTCTTC. The chain is built from TRBV10-3 and TRBJ2-1; TRBD2 matches 8 bases. Germline CDR1 reads ENHRY; CDR2 reads SYGVKD. There are 14 residues in the CDR3. The ends lost 6 bases at V and 2 bases at J; junction bases unmatched: 3.

The chain joins TRBV29-1 to TRBJ2-3, with 11 bases that match TRBD2. In germline, CDR1 is SQVTM, CDR2 ANQGSEA. The CDR3 loop spans 16 amino acids. Trimming removed 3 bases from V and 3 bases from J; junction bases left unmatched: 8. The CDR3 coding sequence is TGCAGCGTTGAGGACCCTAGCGGGGGGCAGACAGATACGCAGTATTTT. This translates into CSVEDPSGGQTDTQYF.

The genes are TRBV6-6 and TRBJ2-2, with TRBD2 matching over 15 bases. With 5 bases clipped from V and 6 bases from J, the junction kept 4 bases outside the gene matches. The germline gives CDR1 MNHNY, CDR2 SVGAGI (reference sequence). This CDR3 is 16 amino acids long. Written as DNA, the CDR3 is TGTGCCAGCAGTGGAGGGACTAGCGGGGGGCCCGGGGAGCTGTTTTTT. Translated, it gives CASSGGTSGGPGELFF.

This clonotype has just a few counts. The rearrangement joins TRBV9 to TRBJ2-5; the match to TRBD2 covers 11 bases. The length of the CDR3 is 16 residues. The J segment lost 7 bases and the V segment lost 1 base, leaving 9 bases of the junction unmatched. Germline-derived CDR1 and CDR2 are SGDLS and YYNGEE. CDR3 in DNA: TGTGCCAGCAGCGTAACCGGACTAGCGGGTAGAGCGACCCAGTACTTC. This sequence encodes CASSVTGLAGRATQYF. The full variable domain, in which reference TRBV9 and TRBJ2-5 provide the parts outside the CDR3, is DSGVTQTPKHLITATGQRVTLRCSPRSGDLSVYWYQQSLDQGLQFLIQYYNGEERAKGNILERFSAQQFPDLHSELNLSSLELGDSALYFCASSVTGLAGRATQYFGPGTRLLVL.

This clonotype was observed a handful of times. V and J are TRBV12-5 and TRBJ2-1; the D is unclear. V was shortened by 1 base and J by 0 bases, with 7 bases between the two germline ends. Germline CDR1 and CDR2: LGHNT and FRNRAP. The CDR3 contains 15 residues. This chain's CDR3 is CASGLGQPSYNEQFF. CDR3 DNA sequence: TGTGCTAGTGGTTTGGGCCAGCCCTCCTACAATGAGCAGTTCTTC. Filled out from reference TRBV12-5 and TRBJ2-1, the complete variable domain reads DARVTQTPRHKVTEMGQEVTMRCQPILGHNTVFWYRQTMMQGLELLAYFRNRAPLDDSGMPKDRFSAEMPDATLATLKIQPSEPRDSAVYFCASGLGQPSYNEQFFGPGTRLTVL.

This chain links TRBV29-1 with TRBJ1-1, with 9 bases matching TRBD1. The V segment lost 2 bases and the J segment 10 bases; nucleotides outside the gene matches: 5. Germline values: CDR1 SQVTM, CDR2 ANQGSEA. This CDR3 has 12 residues. CDR3 in DNA: TGCAGCGTTGAAACAGGGGGCGAGGCAGCTTTCTTT. This codes for CSVETGGEAAFF.

The rearrangement uses TRBV12-3 or TRBV12-4 and TRBJ2-2, with TRBD1 matching 11 bases. Unmatched junction bases numbered 7, after V lost 5 bases and J lost 5 bases. This CDR3 comprises 16 residues. The DNA for the CDR3 is TGTGCCAGCAGTCCCGGGACAGGGGGGCAGACCGGGGAGCTGTTTTTT. Translated: CASSPGTGGQTGELFF.

V and J are TRBV25-1 and TRBJ1-2; D ambiguous. CDR1 and CDR2 from the germline V gene are MGHDK and SYGVNS. Trimming removed 1 base at V and 4 bases at J, with 22 bases between. The CDR3 is 18 amino acids. The CDR3 DNA reads TGTGCCAGCAGTGAATCGGTCACTCCAACTACAGAGGTCTATGGCTACACCTTC. It codes for CASSESVTPTTEVYGYTF.

The chain is built from TRBV10-3 and TRBJ1-2, with 7 bases aligning to TRBD1. In germline, CDR1 is ENHRY, CDR2 SYGVKD. CDR3 size: 13 residues. The CDR3 DNA reads as TGTGTCATTAGTGAGGCAACAGGGGATGGCTACACCTTC. This sequence encodes CVISEATGDGYTF.

This clonotype was observed a few times. This chain links TRBV5-1 with TRBJ2-3; 13 bases are a match to TRBD2. V was clipped by 0 bases and J by 4 bases; unmatched bases: 5. This CDR3 is built from 17 residues. Germline lookup yields CDR1 SGHRS and CDR2 YFSETQ. CDR3 sequence reads: CASSLEGTSGVPDTQYF. CDR3 DNA sequence: TGCGCCAGCAGCTTGGAGGGGACTAGCGGGGTCCCAGATACGCAGTATTTT.

The rearrangement joins TRBV25-1 to TRBJ1-6; 7 nucleotides line up with TRBD1. Germline V lookup: CDR1 MGHDK, CDR2 SYGVNS. This CDR3 spans 19 amino acids. J was trimmed by 8 bases and V by 5 bases; bases with no gene match: 21. CDR3 amino acids: CASSPATGQIVEAHSPLHF. CDR3 in DNA: TGTGCCAGCAGTCCAGCCACGGGACAGATAGTCGAGGCACATTCACCCCTCCACTTT.

The J gene is TRBJ2-1, the V gene TRBV6-6, with D perhaps TRBD1 (5 bases). The CDR3 has 15 residues. The V gene's germline CDR1 is MNHNY and CDR2 SVGAGI (reference sequence). Trimming stripped 2 bases from V and 3 bases from J, with 11 bases between. DNA of the CDR3: TGTGCCAGCAGTTACCAAGGGGCTAACTACAATGAGCAGTTCTTC. It encodes CASSYQGANYNEQFF.

Concerning this clonotype: This may be a read error: a much more frequent sequence differs by one nucleotide. V usage is TRBV13 and J usage is TRBJ2-1; tentatively, D is TRBD1 (5 bases). Germline loops: CDR1 PRHDT, CDR2 FYEKMQ (reference sequence). The germline V and J ends were trimmed by 0 bases and 5 bases, with 11 bases remaining between them. The CDR3 spans 15 residues. The CDR3 DNA is TGTGCCAGCAGCTTAGGGGACACTGACAACAATGAGCAGTTCTTC. It codes for CASSLGDTDNNEQFF.

This chain joins TRBV20-1 and TRBJ2-7, with D tentatively TRBD1 (5 bases). The tail of the sequence fits TRBJ2-4 better, so the J call may be wrong. The CDR3 runs to 13 residues. The germline gives CDR1 DFQATT, CDR2 SNEGSKA (reference sequence). The CDR3 sequence: CSVDIAIKNIQYF. As DNA, the CDR3 is TGCAGTGTGGACATCGCAATCAAAAACATTCAGTACTTC.

The chain couples TRBV20-1 to TRBJ2-7; TRBD1 might be the D (6 bases). Germline CDR1 is DFQATT and CDR2 is SNEGSKA (reference sequence). The CDR3 runs 14 residues. Between the trimmed V and J ends, which lost 1 base and 0 bases, there was a span of 10 bases. The CDR3 is CSARVSDSSYEQYF. The DNA for the CDR3 is TGCAGTGCTAGAGTGTCGGACAGCTCCTACGAGCAGTACTTC.

V usage is TRBV4-2 and J usage is TRBJ2-1; a possible D gene is TRBD2 (6 bases). The J call is uncertain, as TRBJ2-7 better fits the DNA end. Germline values: CDR1 LGHNA, CDR2 YNFKEQ. CDR3 length: 17 residues. The DNA of the CDR3 is TGTGCCAGCAGCCGACTTCCGGGACTCAGTAGTGACAATGAGCAGTACTTC. Amino acid sequence: CASSRLPGLSSDNEQYF.

This rearrangement joins TRBV12-3 or TRBV12-4 to TRBJ2-7; the match to TRBD1 covers 7 bases. The CDR3 totals 13 residues. Trimming cost V 5 bases and J 6 bases; bases outside gene matches: 7. The CDR3 reads CASSALQGSEQYF. CDR3 coding DNA: TGTGCCAGCAGTGCCCTACAGGGGTCCGAGCAGTACTTC.

The J gene is TRBJ1-1, the V gene TRBV27; 7 bases align to TRBD1. After removal of 5 bases from V and 7 bases from J, the junction contained 10 bases not matched to a gene. Germline loops: CDR1 MNHEY, CDR2 SMNVEV (reference sequence). This CDR3 has 14 amino acids. The CDR3 nucleotides are TGTGCCAGCAGTGTATTACAGGGGACCCGTGAAGCTTTCTTT. Translation gives CASSVLQGTREAFF.

V is TRBV28 and J is TRBJ1-6, with D possibly being TRBD1 (6 bases). Trimming shortened V by 5 bases and J by 9 bases, and 17 bases separated the two germline ends. There are 15 residues in the CDR3. In germline, CDR1 is MDHEN, CDR2 SYDVKM. The CDR3, as DNA: TGTGCCAGCAGTGCATATACAGGGTCGGGTTCACCCCTCCACTTT. It specifies CASSAYTGSGSPLHF.

This clonotype was seen a few times. One junction end disagrees with the germline gene, perhaps due to a read error. The chain has TRBV7-7 and TRBJ2-1; TRBD1 or TRBD2 may be the D gene (5 bases each). CDR1 SSHAT and CDR2 FNYEAQ come from the germline V gene (reference sequence). The CDR3 covers 15 residues. CDR3 in amino acids: CASSLSGTGNNEQFF. The CDR3 DNA sequence: TGTGCTAGCAGCTTGTCGGGGACCGGAAACAATGAGCAGTTCTTC.

Only a few counts were recorded for this clonotype. The V gene is TRBV30, the J gene TRBJ2-5; D remains ambiguous. The CDR3 loop spans 12 amino acids. Germline CDR1 is GTSNPN and CDR2 is SVGIG (reference sequence). V lost 3 bases to trimming and J lost 2 bases, with 7 bases between them. The CDR3 DNA reads as TGTGCCTGGAGCGGGCGACAAGAGACCCAGTACTTC. This translates into CAWSGRQETQYF.

The chain has TRBV15 and TRBJ1-4; D remains unclear. CDR1 and CDR2 from the germline V gene are LNHNV and YYDKDF (reference sequence). Between the trimmed V and J ends, which lost 1 base and 4 bases, there was a span of 19 bases. This CDR3 is 18 amino acids long. The CDR3 reads CATSRGTTRTGHNEKLFF. CDR3 nucleotides: TGTGCCACCAGCAGAGGAACGACTAGGACGGGTCATAATGAAAAACTGTTTTTT.